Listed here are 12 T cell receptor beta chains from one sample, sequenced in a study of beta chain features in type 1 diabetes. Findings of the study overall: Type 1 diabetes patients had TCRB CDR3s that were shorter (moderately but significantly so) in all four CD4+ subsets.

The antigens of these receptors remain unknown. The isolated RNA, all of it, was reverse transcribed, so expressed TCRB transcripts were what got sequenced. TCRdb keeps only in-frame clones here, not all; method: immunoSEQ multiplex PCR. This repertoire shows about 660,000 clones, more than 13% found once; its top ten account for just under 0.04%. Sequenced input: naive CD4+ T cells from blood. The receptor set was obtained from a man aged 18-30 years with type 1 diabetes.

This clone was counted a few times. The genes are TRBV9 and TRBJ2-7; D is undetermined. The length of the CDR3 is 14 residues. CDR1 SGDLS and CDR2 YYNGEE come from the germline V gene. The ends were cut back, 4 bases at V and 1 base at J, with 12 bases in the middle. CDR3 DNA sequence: TGTGCCAGCAGCAGGAAGGGAAGGTCCTACGAGCAGTACTTC. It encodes CASSRKGRSYEQYF.

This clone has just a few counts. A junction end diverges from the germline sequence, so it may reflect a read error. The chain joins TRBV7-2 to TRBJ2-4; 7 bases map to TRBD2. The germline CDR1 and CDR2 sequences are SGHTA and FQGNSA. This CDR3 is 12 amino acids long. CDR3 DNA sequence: TGTGCCAGCAGCCGAATCGGGGGAGGGCATAACTTC. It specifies CASSRIGGGHNF. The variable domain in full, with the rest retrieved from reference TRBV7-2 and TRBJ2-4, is GAGVSQSPSNKVTEKGKDVELRCDPISGHTALYWYRQSLGQGLEFLIYFQGNSAPDKSGLPSDRFSAERTGGSVSTLTIQRTQQEDSAVYLCASSRIGGGHNFGAGTRLSVL.

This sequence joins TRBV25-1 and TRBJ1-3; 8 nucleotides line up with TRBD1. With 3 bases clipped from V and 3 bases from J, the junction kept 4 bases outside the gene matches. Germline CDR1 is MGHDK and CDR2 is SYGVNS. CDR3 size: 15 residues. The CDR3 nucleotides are TGTGCCAGCAGTGATTACAGGGGGGGTGGAAACACCATATATTTT. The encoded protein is CASSDYRGGGNTIYF.

In DNA form, the CDR3 reads TGTGCCATCAGTGGGGTGAGAGGGGTTGAGAACACTGAAGCTTTCTTT. Protein sequence: CAISGVRGVENTEAFF. The rearrangement links TRBV10-3 to TRBJ1-1; D perhaps matches TRBD1 (5 bases). There are 16 residues in the CDR3. The germline V gene encodes CDR1 ENHRY and CDR2 SYGVKD. The ends were cut back, 4 bases at V and 1 base at J, with 16 bases in the middle.

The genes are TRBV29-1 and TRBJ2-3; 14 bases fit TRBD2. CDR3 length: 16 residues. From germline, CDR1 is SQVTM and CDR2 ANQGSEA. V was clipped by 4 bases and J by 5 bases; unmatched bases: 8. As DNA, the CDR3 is TGCAGCGTTGGGGCGACTAGCGGGGGGGTCGGAGATACGCAGTATTTT. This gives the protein CSVGATSGGVGDTQYF.

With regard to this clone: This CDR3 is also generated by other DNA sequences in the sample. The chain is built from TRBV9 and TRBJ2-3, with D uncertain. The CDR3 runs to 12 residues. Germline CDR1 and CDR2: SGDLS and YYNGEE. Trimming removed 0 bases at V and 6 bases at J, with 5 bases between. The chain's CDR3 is CASSVASDTQYF. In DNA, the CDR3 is TGTGCCAGCAGCGTAGCATCCGATACGCAGTATTTT.

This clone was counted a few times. CDR3 nucleotide sequence: TGCGCCAGCAGCTTCGGAGGGTTCGGGGAGACCCAGTACTTC. Translated: CASSFGGFGETQYF. The rearrangement joins TRBV5-1 to TRBJ2-5; possibly TRBD2 for D (6 bases). The V gene lost 2 bases and the J gene lost 5 bases, with 13 bases spanning the gap. There are 14 residues in the CDR3. From germline, CDR1 is SGHRS and CDR2 YFSETQ.

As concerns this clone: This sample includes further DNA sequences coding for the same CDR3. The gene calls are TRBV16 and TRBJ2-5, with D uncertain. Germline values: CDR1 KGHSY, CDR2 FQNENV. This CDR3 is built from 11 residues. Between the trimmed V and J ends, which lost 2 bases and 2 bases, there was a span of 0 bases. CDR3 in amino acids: CASSQQETQYF. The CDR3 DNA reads TGTGCCAGCAGCCAACAAGAGACCCAGTACTTC.

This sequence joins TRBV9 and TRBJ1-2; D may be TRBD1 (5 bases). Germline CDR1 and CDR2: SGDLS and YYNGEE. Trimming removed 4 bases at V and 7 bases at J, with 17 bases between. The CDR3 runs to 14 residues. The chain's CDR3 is CASSPGGGRVGYTF. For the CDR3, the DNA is TGTGCCAGCAGCCCTGGGGGAGGGAGGGTTGGCTACACCTTC.

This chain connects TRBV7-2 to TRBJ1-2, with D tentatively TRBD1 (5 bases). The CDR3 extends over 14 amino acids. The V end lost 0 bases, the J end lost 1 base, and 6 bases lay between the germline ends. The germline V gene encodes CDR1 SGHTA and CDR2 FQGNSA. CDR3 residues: CASSLAQGNYGYTF. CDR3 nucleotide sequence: TGTGCCAGCAGCTTAGCGCAGGGTAACTATGGCTACACCTTC.

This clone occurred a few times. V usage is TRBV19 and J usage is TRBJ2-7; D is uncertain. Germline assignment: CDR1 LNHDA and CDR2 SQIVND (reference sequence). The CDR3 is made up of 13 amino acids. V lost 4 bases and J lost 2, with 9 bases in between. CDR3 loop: CASSTQATYEQYF. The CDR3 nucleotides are TGTGCCAGTAGTACTCAGGCGACCTACGAGCAGTACTTC.

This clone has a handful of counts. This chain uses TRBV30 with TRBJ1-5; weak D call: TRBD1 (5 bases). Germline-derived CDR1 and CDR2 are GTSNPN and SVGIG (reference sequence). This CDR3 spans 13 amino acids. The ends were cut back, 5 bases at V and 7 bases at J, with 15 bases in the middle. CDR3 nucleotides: TGTGCCTGGGGCCGGACGGAGGGGCAGCCCCAGCATTTT. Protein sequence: CAWGRTEGQPQHF. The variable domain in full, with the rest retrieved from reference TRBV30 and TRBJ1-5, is SQTIHQWPATLVQPVGSPLSLECTVEGTSNPNLYWYRQAAGRGLQLLFYSVGIGQISSEVPQNLSASRPQDRQFILSSKKLLLSDSGFYLCAWGRTEGQPQHFGDGTRLSIL.